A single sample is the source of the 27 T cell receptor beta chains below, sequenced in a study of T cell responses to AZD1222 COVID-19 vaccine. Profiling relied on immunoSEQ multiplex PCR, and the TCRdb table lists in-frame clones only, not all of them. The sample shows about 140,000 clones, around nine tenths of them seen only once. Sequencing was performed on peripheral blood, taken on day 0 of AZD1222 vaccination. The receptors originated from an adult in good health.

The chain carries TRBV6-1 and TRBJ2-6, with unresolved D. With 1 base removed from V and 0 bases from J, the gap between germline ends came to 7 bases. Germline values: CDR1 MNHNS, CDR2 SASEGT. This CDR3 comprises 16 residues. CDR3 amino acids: CASSEVVDSGANVLTF. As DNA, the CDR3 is TGTGCCAGCAGTGAAGTAGTAGACTCTGGGGCCAACGTCCTGACTTTC.

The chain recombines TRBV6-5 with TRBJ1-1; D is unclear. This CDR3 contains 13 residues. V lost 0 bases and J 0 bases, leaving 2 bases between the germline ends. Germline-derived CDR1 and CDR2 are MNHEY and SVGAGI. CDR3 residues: CASSYSVNTEAFF. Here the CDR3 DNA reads TGTGCCAGCAGTTACTCTGTGAACACTGAAGCTTTCTTT.

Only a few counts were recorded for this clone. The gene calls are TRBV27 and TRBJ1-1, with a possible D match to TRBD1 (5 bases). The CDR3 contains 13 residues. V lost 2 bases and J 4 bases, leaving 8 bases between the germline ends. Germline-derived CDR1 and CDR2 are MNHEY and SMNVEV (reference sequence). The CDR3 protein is CASSLRGSTEAFF. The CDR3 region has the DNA TGTGCCAGCAGTTTACGGGGGAGCACTGAAGCTTTCTTT.

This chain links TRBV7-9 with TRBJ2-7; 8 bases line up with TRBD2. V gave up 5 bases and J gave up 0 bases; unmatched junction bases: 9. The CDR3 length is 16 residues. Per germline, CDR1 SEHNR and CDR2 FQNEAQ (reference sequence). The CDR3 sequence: CASSKTYGRASYEQYF. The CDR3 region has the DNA TGTGCCAGCAGCAAAACCTACGGGAGGGCCTCCTACGAGCAGTACTTC.

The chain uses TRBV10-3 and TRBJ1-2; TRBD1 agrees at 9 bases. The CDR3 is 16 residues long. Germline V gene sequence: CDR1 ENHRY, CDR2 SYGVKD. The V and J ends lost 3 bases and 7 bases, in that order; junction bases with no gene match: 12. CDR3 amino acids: CAISDLSGTGFAGYTF. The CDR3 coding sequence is TGTGCCATCAGTGATCTTTCCGGGACAGGGTTCGCTGGCTACACCTTC.

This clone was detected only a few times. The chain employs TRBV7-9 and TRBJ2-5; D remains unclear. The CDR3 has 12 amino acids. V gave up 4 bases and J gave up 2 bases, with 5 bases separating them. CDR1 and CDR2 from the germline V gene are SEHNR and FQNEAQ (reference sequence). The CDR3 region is CASSYNQETQYF. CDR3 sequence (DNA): TGTGCCAGCAGCTATAATCAAGAGACCCAGTACTTC.

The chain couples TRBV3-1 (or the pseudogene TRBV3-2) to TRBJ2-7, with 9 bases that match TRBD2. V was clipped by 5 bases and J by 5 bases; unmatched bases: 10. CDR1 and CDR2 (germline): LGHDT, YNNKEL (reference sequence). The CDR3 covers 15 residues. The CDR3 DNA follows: TGTGCCAGCAGCTTAGCGGGAGCTACTCCCCACGAGCAGTACTTC. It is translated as CASSLAGATPHEQYF.

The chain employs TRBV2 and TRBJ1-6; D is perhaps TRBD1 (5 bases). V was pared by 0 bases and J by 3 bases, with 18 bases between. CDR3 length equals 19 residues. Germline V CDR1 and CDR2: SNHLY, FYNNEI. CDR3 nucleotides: TGTGCCAGCAGTGAAGCGAATTGGGGGGTTTTTGTCTATAATTCACCCCTCCACTTT. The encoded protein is CASSEANWGVFVYNSPLHF.

The CDR3 DNA sequence: TGTGCCAGCAGCCAAGGGGGATCCAATGAGCAGTTCTTC. It codes for CASSQGGSNEQFF. The rearrangement joins TRBV3-1 (or the pseudogene TRBV3-2) to TRBJ2-1; D unresolved. V was shortened by 1 base and J by 6 bases, with 7 bases between the two germline ends. This CDR3 has 13 amino acids. Germline CDR1 and CDR2: LGHDT and YNNKEL (reference sequence).

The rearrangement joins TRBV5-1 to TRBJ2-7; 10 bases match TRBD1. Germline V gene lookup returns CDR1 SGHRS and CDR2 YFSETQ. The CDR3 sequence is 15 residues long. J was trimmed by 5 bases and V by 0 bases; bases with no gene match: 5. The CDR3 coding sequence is TGCGCCAGCAGCTTGGCCTGGGACAGGGGCCACGAGCAGTACTTC. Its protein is CASSLAWDRGHEQYF. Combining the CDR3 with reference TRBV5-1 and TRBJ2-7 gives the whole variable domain KAGVTQTPRYLIKTRGQQVTLSCSPISGHRSVSWYQQTPGQGLQFLFEYFSETQRNKGNFPGRFSGRQFSNSRSEMNVSTLELGDSALYLCASSLAWDRGHEQYFGPGTRLTVT.

This chain's CDR3 is CAWSGVNTEAFF. As DNA, the CDR3 is TGTGCCTGGTCGGGTGTGAACACTGAAGCTTTCTTT. The V and J genes are TRBV30 and TRBJ1-1; D not resolved. Germline V CDR1 and CDR2: GTSNPN, SVGIG (reference sequence). The CDR3 is 12 residues long. V was cut by 5 bases and J by 0 bases, with 7 bases left in between.

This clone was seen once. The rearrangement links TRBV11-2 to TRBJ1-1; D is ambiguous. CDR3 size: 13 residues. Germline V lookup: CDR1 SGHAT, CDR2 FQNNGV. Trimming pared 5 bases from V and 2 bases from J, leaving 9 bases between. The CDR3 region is CASSQDSNTEAFF. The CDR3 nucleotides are TGTGCCAGCAGCCAGGATAGTAACACTGAAGCTTTCTTT.

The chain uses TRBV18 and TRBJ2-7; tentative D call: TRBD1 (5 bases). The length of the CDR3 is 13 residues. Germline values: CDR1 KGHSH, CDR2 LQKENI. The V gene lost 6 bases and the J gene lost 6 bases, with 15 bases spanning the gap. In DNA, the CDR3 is TGTGCCAGCTCCACAGGTCAAGGTCGCGAGCAGTACTTC. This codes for CASSTGQGREQYF. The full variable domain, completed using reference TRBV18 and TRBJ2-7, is NAGVMQNPRHLVRRRGQEARLRCSPMKGHSHVYWYRQLPEEGLKFMVYLQKENIIDESGMPKERFSAEFPKEGPSILRIQQVVRGDSAAYFCASSTGQGREQYFGPGTRLTVT.

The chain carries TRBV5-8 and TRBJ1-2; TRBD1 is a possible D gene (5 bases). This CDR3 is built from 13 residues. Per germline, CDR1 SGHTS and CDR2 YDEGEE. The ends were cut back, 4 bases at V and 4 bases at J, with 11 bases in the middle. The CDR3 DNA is TGTGCCAGCAGCCCGTCGGGGACCTATGGCTACACCTTC. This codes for CASSPSGTYGYTF. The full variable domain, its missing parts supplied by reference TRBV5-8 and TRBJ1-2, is EAGVTQSPTHLIKTRGQQATLRCSPISGHTSVYWYQQALGLGLQFLLWYDEGEERNRGNFPPRFSGRQFPNYSSELNVNALELEDSALYLCASSPSGTYGYTFGSGTRLTVV.

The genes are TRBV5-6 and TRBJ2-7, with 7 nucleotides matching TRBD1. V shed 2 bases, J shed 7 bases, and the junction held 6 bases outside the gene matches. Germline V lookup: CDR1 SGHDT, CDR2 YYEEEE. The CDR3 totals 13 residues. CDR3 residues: CASSFFSRGEQYF. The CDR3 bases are TGTGCCAGCAGCTTCTTCAGCAGGGGGGAGCAGTACTTC.

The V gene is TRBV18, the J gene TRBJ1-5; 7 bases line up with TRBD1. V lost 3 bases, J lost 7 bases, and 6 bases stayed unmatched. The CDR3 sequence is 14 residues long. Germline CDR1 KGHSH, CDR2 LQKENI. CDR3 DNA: TGTGCCAGCTCACCCGACAGGGTGAAACAGCCCCAGCATTTT. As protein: CASSPDRVKQPQHF.

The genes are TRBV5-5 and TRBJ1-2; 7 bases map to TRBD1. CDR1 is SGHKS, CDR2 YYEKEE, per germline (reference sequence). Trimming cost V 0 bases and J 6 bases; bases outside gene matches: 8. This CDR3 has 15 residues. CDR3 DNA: TGTGCCAGCAGCTTGGGGGCCGGGACAGTTGATGGCTACACCTTC. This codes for CASSLGAGTVDGYTF.

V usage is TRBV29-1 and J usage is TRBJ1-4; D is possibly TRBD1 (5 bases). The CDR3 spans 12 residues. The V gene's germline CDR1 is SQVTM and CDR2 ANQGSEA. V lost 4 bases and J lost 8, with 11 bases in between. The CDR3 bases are TGCAGCGTTGGTCTGGGGGGGGAAAAACTGTTTTTT. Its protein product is CSVGLGGEKLFF.

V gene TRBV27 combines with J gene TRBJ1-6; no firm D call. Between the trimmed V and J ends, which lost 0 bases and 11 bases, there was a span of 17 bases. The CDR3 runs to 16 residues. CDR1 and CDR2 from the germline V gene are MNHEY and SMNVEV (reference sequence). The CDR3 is CASSLSGKANGPPLHF. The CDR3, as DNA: TGTGCCAGCAGTTTATCGGGGAAGGCTAATGGGCCACCCCTCCACTTT.

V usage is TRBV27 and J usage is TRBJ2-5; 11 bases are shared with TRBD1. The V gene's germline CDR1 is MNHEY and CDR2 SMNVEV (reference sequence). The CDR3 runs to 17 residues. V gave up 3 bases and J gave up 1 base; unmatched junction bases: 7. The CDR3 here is CASSFNRGTGGQETQYF. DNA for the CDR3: TGTGCCAGCAGTTTTAACCGTGGGACAGGGGGCCAAGAGACCCAGTACTTC.

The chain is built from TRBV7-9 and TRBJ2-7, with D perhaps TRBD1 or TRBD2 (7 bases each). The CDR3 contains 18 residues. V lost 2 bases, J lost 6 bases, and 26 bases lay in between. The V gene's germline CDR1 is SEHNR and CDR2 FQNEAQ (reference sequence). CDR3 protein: CASSLYFGVRGGSLEQYF. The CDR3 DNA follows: TGTGCCAGCAGCTTATACTTTGGGGTCAGGGGGGGTTCTCTCGAGCAGTACTTC.

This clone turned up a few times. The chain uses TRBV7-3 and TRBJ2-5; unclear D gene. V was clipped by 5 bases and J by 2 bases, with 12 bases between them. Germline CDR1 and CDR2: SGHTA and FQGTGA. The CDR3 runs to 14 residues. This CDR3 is CASSRNGPQETQYF. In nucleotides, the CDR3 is TGTGCCAGCAGCCGTAATGGACCTCAAGAGACCCAGTACTTC.

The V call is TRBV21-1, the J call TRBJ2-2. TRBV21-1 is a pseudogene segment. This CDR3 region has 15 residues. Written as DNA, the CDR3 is TGTGCCAGCAGCAAATGGCAGGAGCTCACCGGGGAGCTGTTTTTT. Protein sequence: CASSKWQELTGELFF.

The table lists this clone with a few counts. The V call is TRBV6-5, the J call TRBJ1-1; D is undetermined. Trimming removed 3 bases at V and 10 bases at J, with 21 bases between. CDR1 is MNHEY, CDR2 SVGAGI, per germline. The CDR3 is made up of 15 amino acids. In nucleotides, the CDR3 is TGTGCCAGCAGTTATAGTTATCGGGATCCAGCATCAGCTTTCTTT. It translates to CASSYSYRDPASAFF.

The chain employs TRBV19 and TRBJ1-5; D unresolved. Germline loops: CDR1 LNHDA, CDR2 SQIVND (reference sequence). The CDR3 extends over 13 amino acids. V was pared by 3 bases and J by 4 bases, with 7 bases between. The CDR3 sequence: CASSMSINQPQHF. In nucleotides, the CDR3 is TGTGCCAGTAGTATGTCTATAAATCAGCCCCAGCATTTT.

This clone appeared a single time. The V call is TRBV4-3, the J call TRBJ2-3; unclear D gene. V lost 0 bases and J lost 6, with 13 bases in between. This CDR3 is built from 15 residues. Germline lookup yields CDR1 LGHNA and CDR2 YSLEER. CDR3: CASSQDLGSLDTQYF. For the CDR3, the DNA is TGCGCCAGCAGCCAAGATCTAGGTTCACTTGATACGCAGTATTTT.

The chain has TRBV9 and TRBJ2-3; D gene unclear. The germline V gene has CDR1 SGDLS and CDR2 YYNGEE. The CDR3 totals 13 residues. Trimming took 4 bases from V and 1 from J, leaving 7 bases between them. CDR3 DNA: TGTGCCAGCAGCATACCGGGCACAGATACGCAGTATTTT. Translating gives CASSIPGTDTQYF.